Following are 30 T cell receptor beta chains from one sample sequenced in a study of T cell responses to AZD1222 COVID-19 vaccine. Produced via immunoSEQ multiplex PCR; TCRdb's table is partial and in-frame only. Of 100,000 to 150,000 clones in the sample, around 86% were seen once. Here the sequenced sample was peripheral blood, taken on day 0 of AZD1222 vaccination. The receptors originated from an adult in good health.

The chain joins TRBV3-1 (or the pseudogene TRBV3-2) to TRBJ2-3; TRBD2 agrees at 7 bases. There are 16 residues in the CDR3. Trimming took 2 bases from V and 2 from J; bases not matched to a gene: 7. Germline V CDR1 and CDR2: LGHDT, YNNKEL (reference sequence). CDR3 bases: TGTGCCAGCAGCCAACCACTGGGACTAAACACAGATACGCAGTATTTT. Translation gives CASSQPLGLNTDTQYF.

The V gene is TRBV29-1, the J gene TRBJ1-6; D is perhaps TRBD1 (5 bases). CDR1 is SQVTM, CDR2 ANQGSEA, per germline. The CDR3 runs 13 residues. V dropped 8 bases and J dropped 7 bases, with 15 bases sitting between them. CDR3 sequence (DNA): TGCAGCATTCGCCCCGGGGCGAATTCACCCCTCCACTTT. It encodes CSIRPGANSPLHF.

This clone was seen a few times. The rearrangement joins TRBV6-2 or TRBV6-3 to TRBJ2-3; TRBD2 matches at 8 bases. Germline lookup yields CDR1 MNHEY and CDR2 SVGEGT. The CDR3 sequence is 18 residues long. V lost 2 bases, J lost 0 bases, and 10 bases stayed unmatched. CDR3 DNA: TGTGCCAGCAGTTACCTCCCGGGGCGGGGGGCTAGCACAGATACGCAGTATTTT. Residues: CASSYLPGRGASTDTQYF.

The chain links TRBV24-1 to TRBJ1-2, with TRBD1 identical over 9 bases. CDR1 KGHDR and CDR2 SFDVKD come from the germline V gene. J gave up 4 bases and V 5 bases, and 4 bases lay outside the gene matches. The CDR3 contains 14 residues. The CDR3 reads CATSGTTGGYGYTF. The CDR3 bases are TGTGCCACCAGTGGGACGACAGGGGGCTATGGCTACACCTTC.

J is TRBJ1-3 and V is TRBV5-1, with unresolved D. CDR1 and CDR2 (germline): SGHRS, YFSETQ. The CDR3 consists of 16 residues. V dropped 0 bases and J dropped 1 base, with 11 bases sitting between them. The DNA for the CDR3 is TGCGCCAGCAGCTTGGAAGGCGCCTGGTCTGGAAACACCATATATTTT. As protein: CASSLEGAWSGNTIYF.

A few counts support this clone. The rearrangement links TRBV10-2 to TRBJ1-5, with 7 bases lining up with TRBD1. The CDR3 runs 14 residues. From germline, CDR1 is WSHSY and CDR2 SAAADI. Unmatched junction bases numbered 4, after V lost 5 bases and J lost 3 bases. The CDR3 DNA reads TGCGCCAGCAGTAGGGACAGTTTCAATCAGCCCCAGCATTTT. It specifies CASSRDSFNQPQHF.

V is TRBV4-3 and J is TRBJ1-2; 7 positions agree with TRBD1. CDR3 size: 15 residues. Germline CDR1 reads LGHNA; CDR2 reads YSLEER. The J segment lost 1 base and the V segment lost 1 base, leaving 3 bases of the junction unmatched. DNA of the CDR3: TGCGCCAGCAGCCAAGGACAGGGAGATAACTATGGCTACACCTTC. This encodes CASSQGQGDNYGYTF.

This chain joins TRBV10-1 and TRBJ2-3; perhaps TRBD1 as D (6 bases). Germline CDR1 is WNHNN and CDR2 is SYGVQD (reference sequence). This CDR3 spans 14 amino acids. Trimming removed 8 bases from V and 4 bases from J, with 16 bases in between. Here the CDR3 DNA reads TGCGCCAGCTCCGAAGGCGCAGGGGCAGATACGCAGTATTTT. It specifies CASSEGAGADTQYF.

The count of this clone is one. The chain combines TRBV11-2 with TRBJ2-7; D not resolved. CDR3 length: 13 amino acids. V was clipped by 5 bases and J by 6 bases, with 14 bases between them. Germline lookup yields CDR1 SGHAT and CDR2 FQNNGV. The CDR3 DNA reads TGTGCCAGCAGCCGGGCCCCCCTGGGCGAGCAGTACTTC. Translating gives CASSRAPLGEQYF.

The chain carries TRBV4-1 and TRBJ1-1; 7 nucleotides align to TRBD1. Germline assignment: CDR1 MGHRA and CDR2 YSYEKL. V was clipped by 6 bases and J by 1 base; unmatched bases: 5. The CDR3 length is 14 residues. CDR3 nucleotides: TGCGCCAGCAGGGGACAGCTAAAGAACACTGAAGCTTTCTTT. Its protein product is CASRGQLKNTEAFF.

The rearrangement uses TRBV19 and TRBJ1-2; weak D call: TRBD1 (6 bases). CDR1 LNHDA and CDR2 SQIVND come from the germline V gene (reference sequence). The CDR3 length is 13 residues. V gave up 4 bases and J gave up 4 bases, with 10 bases separating them. CDR3 amino acids: CASSNQGSYGYTF. CDR3 nucleotide sequence: TGTGCCAGTAGTAACCAGGGGTCCTATGGCTACACCTTC.

This clone appeared a single time. The chain employs TRBV5-1 and TRBJ1-4; a weak D match, TRBD1 (6 bases). The CDR3 covers 16 residues. The germline V gene has CDR1 SGHRS and CDR2 YFSETQ. Trimming left V 4 bases short and J 6 bases short, with 19 bases between. The CDR3 DNA is TGCGCCAGCAGCGGTACGGTGGGCAGGGGAGATGAAAAACTGTTTTTT. This sequence encodes CASSGTVGRGDEKLFF. The entire variable domain, with the rest obtained from reference TRBV5-1 and TRBJ1-4, is as follows: KAGVTQTPRYLIKTRGQQVTLSCSPISGHRSVSWYQQTPGQGLQFLFEYFSETQRNKGNFPGRFSGRQFSNSRSEMNVSTLELGDSALYLCASSGTVGRGDEKLFFGSGTQLSVL.

The chain links TRBV27 to TRBJ2-7; TRBD2 agrees at 7 bases. Unmatched junction bases numbered 12, after V lost 1 base and J lost 0 bases. Germline CDR1 reads MNHEY; CDR2 reads SMNVEV (reference sequence). The CDR3 totals 18 residues. As DNA, the CDR3 is TGTGCCAGCAGTTTATTTTCCCTTAATACGGGGGGCTCCTACGAGCAGTACTTC. This sequence encodes CASSLFSLNTGGSYEQYF.

V usage is TRBV10-3 and J usage is TRBJ2-1; TRBD2 aligns across 8 bases. V shed 5 bases, J shed 5 bases, and the junction held 5 bases outside the gene matches. The germline gives CDR1 ENHRY, CDR2 SYGVKD. This CDR3 has 14 residues. This CDR3 reads CAISTSGIDNEQFF. In DNA form, the CDR3 reads TGTGCCATCAGTACTAGCGGAATAGACAATGAGCAGTTCTTC.

V gene TRBV7-2 combines with J gene TRBJ2-2; 11 nucleotides match TRBD2. Trimming took 5 bases from V and 7 from J; bases not matched to a gene: 3. This CDR3 has 14 amino acids. CDR1 is SGHTA, CDR2 FQGNSA, per germline. In nucleotides, the CDR3 is TGTGCCAGCAGCCGCGGACTAGCGGGCGGGGAGCTGTTTTTT. It is translated as CASSRGLAGGELFF. Full variable domain (remainder filled in from reference TRBV7-2 and TRBJ2-2): GAGVSQSPSNKVTEKGKDVELRCDPISGHTALYWYRQSLGQGLEFLIYFQGNSAPDKSGLPSDRFSAERTGGSVSTLTIQRTQQEDSAVYLCASSRGLAGGELFFGEGSRLTVL.

V gene TRBV5-8 combines with J gene TRBJ2-7; D unresolved. The CDR3 spans 15 residues. CDR1 and CDR2 (germline): SGHTS, YDEGEE. V dropped 0 bases and J dropped 0 bases, with 10 bases sitting between them. The CDR3 sequence is CASSLGVRSSYEQYF. The CDR3 DNA sequence: TGTGCCAGCAGCTTGGGGGTCCGCAGCTCCTACGAGCAGTACTTC.

The V gene is TRBV18, the J gene TRBJ1-2, with D perhaps TRBD1 (6 bases). The germline V and J ends were trimmed by 6 bases and 0 bases, with 14 bases remaining between them. Germline CDR1 is KGHSH and CDR2 is LQKENI. The CDR3 has 15 residues. CDR3 nucleotides: TGTGCCAGCTCCCGGACAGTCGTAACTAACTATGGCTACACCTTC. Its translation: CASSRTVVTNYGYTF.

The chain uses TRBV7-9 and TRBJ2-5; weak D call: TRBD1 (6 bases). This CDR3 spans 17 amino acids. Germline CDR1 reads SEHNR; CDR2 reads FQNEAQ (reference sequence). V was shortened by 4 bases and J by 0 bases, with 18 bases between the two germline ends. DNA of the CDR3: TGTGCCAGCAGCTCTCATATTGTACAGGGATACCAAGAGACCCAGTACTTC. This codes for CASSSHIVQGYQETQYF.

The J gene is TRBJ2-5, the V gene TRBV14; TRBD1 might be the D (6 bases). The V and J ends lost 4 bases and 3 bases respectively, with 24 bases between them. The CDR3 consists of 18 residues. Germline CDR1 SGHDN, CDR2 FVKESK. CDR3 sequence: CASSLTGLQTPVKETQYF. The CDR3 DNA follows: TGTGCCAGCAGCCTTACAGGGTTACAAACGCCGGTCAAAGAGACCCAGTACTTC.

As to this clone: The missing conserved phenylalanine or tryptophan at the end of this CDR3 makes a read error likely. Because the CDR3's place on the DNA is in doubt, the DNA is left out and the CDR3 is given as listed by TCRdb. CDR3 in amino acids: CASSPKGLAGEP. The chain has TRBV27 and TRBJ2-7; TRBD2, the table's D call, lacks a check against the DNA. The CDR3 adds up to 12 amino acids, both ends counted. The germline gives CDR1 MNHEY, CDR2 SMNVEV (reference sequence).

V and J are TRBV5-4 and TRBJ1-6; TRBD1 matches 8 bases. CDR1 is SGHNT, CDR2 YYREEE, per germline (reference sequence). The CDR3 spans 15 residues. V gave up 4 bases and J gave up 10 bases; unmatched junction bases: 10. The CDR3 DNA sequence: TGTGCCAGCAGCATTGACAGGGGAGGCGGGTCACCCCTCCACTTT. Its translation: CASSIDRGGGSPLHF.

On this clone: The germline gene is not matched at one end of the junction; a read error may be the cause. The chain is built from TRBV7-7 and TRBJ1-5; D is uncertain. Germline V CDR1 and CDR2: SSHAT, FNYEAQ (reference sequence). This CDR3 contains 13 residues. CDR3 DNA: TGTGCTAGCAGCTTAGACCGCAATCAGCCCCAGCATTTT. Translating gives CASSLDRNQPQHF.

This clone was counted only a few times. V gene TRBV9 combines with J gene TRBJ2-2, with D maybe TRBD2 (5 bases). CDR3 length: 15 residues. Per germline, CDR1 SGDLS and CDR2 YYNGEE. With 0 bases removed from V and 8 bases from J, the gap between germline ends came to 14 bases. This CDR3 is CASSVGGPREGELFF. The CDR3 DNA reads TGTGCCAGCAGCGTAGGCGGGCCCCGGGAAGGGGAGCTGTTTTTT.

V gene TRBV18 combines with J gene TRBJ1-6; tentative D call: TRBD1 (5 bases). V shed 5 bases and J shed 6 bases, with 11 bases lying between them. Germline loops: CDR1 KGHSH, CDR2 LQKENI. The CDR3 length is 14 residues. CDR3 residues: CASSWGRSNSPLHF. Here the CDR3 DNA reads TGTGCCAGCTCATGGGGGAGGTCTAATTCACCCCTCCACTTT.

This chain links TRBV28 with TRBJ1-5; no clear D gene. The germline gives CDR1 MDHEN, CDR2 SYDVKM. V shed 3 bases and J shed 4 bases, with 10 bases lying between them. CDR3 length equals 14 residues. CDR3 sequence (DNA): TGTGCCAGCAGTTTTACGAGCGAGAATCAGCCCCAGCATTTT. Translation gives CASSFTSENQPQHF.

The gene calls are TRBV5-6 and TRBJ1-6, with D uncertain. Germline V gene data show CDR1 as SGHDT and CDR2 as YYEEEE. There are 12 residues in the CDR3. V lost 6 bases and J 8 bases, leaving 9 bases between the germline ends. The CDR3 nucleotides read TGTGCCAGCACTCTGGACCATTCACCCCTCCACTTT. Its translation: CASTLDHSPLHF.

This clone was recorded only once. This chain uses TRBV7-6 with TRBJ1-1; 10 bases align to TRBD1. This CDR3 has 15 amino acids. The V segment lost 6 bases and the J segment 3 bases; nucleotides outside the gene matches: 7. CDR1 and CDR2 (germline): SGHVS, FNYEAQ. In nucleotides, the CDR3 is TGTGCCAGCAGGCCAGGGACAGGGGCCCACACTGAAGCTTTCTTT. It translates to CASRPGTGAHTEAFF.

The genes are TRBV5-1 and TRBJ2-2; the D gene is possibly TRBD1 (6 bases). Trimming pared 1 base from V and 7 bases from J, leaving 14 bases between. CDR1 SGHRS and CDR2 YFSETQ come from the germline V gene. The CDR3 covers 15 residues. The CDR3 sequence is CASSLIQGLDGELFF. Here the CDR3 DNA reads TGCGCCAGCAGCTTGATTCAGGGGTTGGACGGGGAGCTGTTTTTT.

The chain uses TRBV10-2 and TRBJ1-2; D call uncertain. The CDR3 has 12 residues. Germline V gene lookup returns CDR1 WSHSY and CDR2 SAAADI. The germline V and J ends were trimmed by 2 bases and 5 bases, with 6 bases remaining between them. CDR3 amino acids: CASSETGYGYTF. CDR3 nucleotide sequence: TGCGCCAGCAGTGAGACCGGGTATGGCTACACCTTC.

The chain carries TRBV7-9 and TRBJ2-7; the D is unclear. Per germline, CDR1 SEHNR and CDR2 FQNEAQ (reference sequence). This CDR3 is 12 amino acids long. The V and J ends lost 3 bases and 4 bases respectively, with 7 bases between them. The chain's CDR3 is CASSLEWYEQYF. CDR3 bases: TGTGCCAGCAGCTTGGAGTGGTACGAGCAGTACTTC. Full variable domain (rest looked up from reference TRBV7-9 and TRBJ2-7): DTGVSQNPRHKITKRGQNVTFRCDPISEHNRLYWYRQTLGQGPEFLTYFQNEAQLEKSRLLSDRFSAERPKGSFSTLEIQRTEQGDSAMYLCASSLEWYEQYFGPGTRLTVT.